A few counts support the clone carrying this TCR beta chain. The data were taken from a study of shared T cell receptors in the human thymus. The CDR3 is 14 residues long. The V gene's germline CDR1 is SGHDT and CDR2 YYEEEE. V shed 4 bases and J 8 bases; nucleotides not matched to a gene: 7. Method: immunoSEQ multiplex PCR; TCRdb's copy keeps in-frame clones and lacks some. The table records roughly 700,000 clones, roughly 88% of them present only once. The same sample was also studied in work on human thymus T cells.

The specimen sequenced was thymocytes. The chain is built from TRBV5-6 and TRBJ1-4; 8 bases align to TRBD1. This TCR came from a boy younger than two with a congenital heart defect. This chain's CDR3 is CASSPDRATEKLFF. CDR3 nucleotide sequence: TGTGCCAGCAGCCCGGACAGGGCGACGGAAAAACTGTTTTTT.